Described below is a single T cell receptor beta chain sequence and its context. The data were obtained in a study of T cell responses to AZD1222 COVID-19 vaccine. V lost 0 bases to trimming and J lost 9 bases, with 13 bases between them. Germline lookup yields CDR1 SGHRS and CDR2 YFSETQ. CDR3 length: 14 residues. The method was immunoSEQ multiplex PCR; TCRdb's version includes in-frame clones alone and lacks a portion of them. The sample includes some 170,000 clones, roughly 92% of them seen just once. The V and J genes are TRBV5-1 and TRBJ1-5, with D possibly being TRBD1 (5 bases). The clonotype comes from an adult who received the AZD1222 COVID-19 vaccine. The source was peripheral blood, collected 28 days after the second AZD1222 dose. CDR3 DNA sequence: TGCGCCAGCAGCTTGGGTTGGGGCCTCGGGCCCCAGCATTTT. It is translated as CASSLGWGLGPQHF.